The TCR beta chain described here comes from a study of blood T cells in healthy people across ages. Whole-study results and caveats: Diversity figures derived from one million T cells were judged to underestimate the true value.

PCR was performed a second time for roughly 7 to 11 cycles using a sample-barcoded 5' primer and a J-beta primer mix. TCRdb fed the 5' RACE reads into MiXCR, producing one record per CDR3 protein. The sample consists of 1 million or so distinct CDR3 sequences, less than 50% of them appearing once. The CDR3 extends over 16 amino acids. From germline, CDR1 is SGHRS and CDR2 YFSETQ. Trimming at V came to 4 bases and at J to 2 bases, leaving 12 bases not matched to a gene. As for this clonotype: The target antigen is unknown.

V and J are TRBV5-1 and TRBJ2-7; 7 nucleotides match TRBD1. The sequence came from a woman aged 55-69 years in good health. The sequenced material came from blood. The CDR3 nucleotides are TGCGCCAGCAGCCTATCCGGGACAGCTCTTCCCTACGAGCAGTACTTC. This sequence encodes CASSLSGTALPYEQYF.